One sample yielded the 16 T cell receptor beta chains listed below, sequenced in a study of blood T cell repertoires in COVID-19. The assay was immunoSEQ multiplex PCR, and TCRdb's table has in-frame clones only and misses some. The data hold about 60,000 clones, with roughly 82% observed a single time. The sample was peripheral blood. Receptors were obtained from a man aged 60 to 69 with acute or convalescent COVID-19.

This clone was seen a single time. V is TRBV12-5 and J is TRBJ1-3; the D is unclear. V was shortened by 6 bases and J by 2 bases, with 8 bases between the two germline ends. The CDR3 runs 13 residues. Germline V gene lookup returns CDR1 LGHNT and CDR2 FRNRAP. For the CDR3, the DNA is TGTGCTAGTGGCCATCAGACTGGAAACACCATATATTTT. It specifies CASGHQTGNTIYF.

This clone was detected once. The chain employs TRBV3-1 (or the pseudogene TRBV3-2) and TRBJ1-6, with a weak D call TRBD1 (5 bases). V lost 1 base and J 9 bases, leaving 10 bases between the germline ends. Looked up from germline, CDR1 is LGHDT and CDR2 is YNNKEL (reference sequence). The CDR3 has 14 amino acids. Written as DNA, the CDR3 is TGTGCCAGCAGCCAAGCCCCTGGGGCTTCACCCCTCCACTTT. Encoded protein: CASSQAPGASPLHF.

The rearrangement links TRBV27 to TRBJ1-2, with D possibly TRBD1 on 6 matching bases. From germline, CDR1 is MNHEY and CDR2 SMNVEV (reference sequence). The ends were cut back, 5 bases at V and 7 bases at J, with 11 bases in the middle. CDR3 length equals 12 residues. CDR3 nucleotides: TGTGCCAGCAGTCAACAGGGTAGTGGCTACACCTTC. Translating it yields CASSQQGSGYTF.

The chain combines TRBV7-2 with TRBJ2-3; 9 bases are shared with TRBD2. The CDR3 sequence is 17 residues long. The junction had 9 bases not matched to a gene; V was cut back by 5 bases and J by 0 bases. Germline V lookup: CDR1 SGHTA, CDR2 FQGNSA. The CDR3 loop is CASSKLAGATSTDTQYF. Written as DNA, the CDR3 is TGTGCCAGCAGCAAATTAGCGGGGGCCACTAGCACAGATACGCAGTATTTT.

The V and J genes are TRBV2 and TRBJ1-4; D perhaps matches TRBD1 (5 bases). The V gene lost 8 bases and the J gene lost 0 bases, with 10 bases spanning the gap. Germline V gene lookup returns CDR1 SNHLY and CDR2 FYNNEI. This CDR3 spans 14 amino acids. The CDR3 region is CASRRGSTNEKLFF. CDR3 coding DNA: TGTGCCAGCCGACGGGGGTCAACTAATGAAAAACTGTTTTTT.

The rearrangement joins TRBV3-1 (or the pseudogene TRBV3-2) to TRBJ1-2; no reliable D call. The V and J ends lost 4 bases and 4 bases respectively, with 19 bases between them. The germline CDR1 and CDR2 sequences are LGHDT and YNNKEL (reference sequence). This CDR3 has 16 amino acids. This CDR3 reads CASSPDSPLGFYGYTF. The CDR3 coding sequence is TGTGCCAGCAGCCCGGACTCCCCCCTGGGGTTCTATGGCTACACCTTC.

The V and J genes are TRBV5-1 and TRBJ1-4; no firm D call. Germline-derived CDR1 and CDR2 are SGHRS and YFSETQ. The CDR3 extends over 14 amino acids. V lost 0 bases and J lost 5, with 8 bases in between. CDR3 nucleotide sequence: TGCGCCAGCAGCTTGGGACAAGAAAATGAAAAACTGTTTTTT. Its translation is CASSLGQENEKLFF.

This sequence joins TRBV30 and TRBJ2-7, with D possibly being TRBD2 (5 bases). The CDR3 covers 13 residues. Trimming pared 0 bases from V and 4 bases from J, leaving 10 bases between. Germline V gives CDR1 GTSNPN, CDR2 SVGIG (reference sequence). The CDR3 region is CAWSVGVQYEQYV. DNA for the CDR3: TGTGCCTGGAGTGTCGGGGTACAGTACGAGCAGTACGTC.

The J gene is TRBJ2-2, the V gene TRBV6-5, with D unclear. Trimming removed 5 bases from V and 1 base from J, with 11 bases in between. Germline V gene sequence: CDR1 MNHEY, CDR2 SVGAGI. This CDR3 region has 15 residues. This CDR3 is CASSPLTQNTGELFF. Here the CDR3 DNA reads TGTGCCAGCAGTCCCCTGACTCAGAACACCGGGGAGCTGTTTTTT.

The chain couples TRBV6-6 to TRBJ2-2; D uncertain. V was pared by 4 bases and J by 2 bases, with 5 bases between. Per the germline V gene, CDR1 is MNHNY and CDR2 is SVGAGI (reference sequence). This CDR3 comprises 13 residues. The CDR3 region is CASSSYNTGELFF. The CDR3 DNA reads as TGTGCCAGCAGTTCGTATAACACCGGGGAGCTGTTTTTT.

V is TRBV2 and J is TRBJ1-1, with D possibly being TRBD1 (6 bases). V gave up 4 bases and J gave up 6 bases, with 15 bases separating them. The V gene's germline CDR1 is SNHLY and CDR2 FYNNEI. The CDR3 length is 14 residues. The CDR3 is CASSGQAESSEAFF. DNA of the CDR3: TGTGCCAGCAGTGGACAGGCCGAGTCGTCTGAAGCTTTCTTT.

The rearrangement joins TRBV10-3 to TRBJ2-7; D uncertain. The V gene's germline CDR1 is ENHRY and CDR2 SYGVKD. The CDR3 contains 13 residues. V was pared by 2 bases and J by 6 bases, with 11 bases between. CDR3 coding DNA: TGTGCCATCAGTGAGCTCCTAGTCCGCGAGCAGTACTTC. Amino acid sequence: CAISELLVREQYF.

The chain combines TRBV30 with TRBJ1-1, with D tentatively TRBD1 (5 bases). V lost 3 bases and J lost 9, with 11 bases in between. Germline-derived CDR1 and CDR2 are GTSNPN and SVGIG (reference sequence). The CDR3 consists of 11 residues. The CDR3 is CAWSLQDQAFF. The CDR3 DNA reads TGTGCCTGGAGCTTACAGGACCAAGCTTTCTTT.

The chain links TRBV2 to TRBJ1-1; D unclear. Germline V lookup: CDR1 SNHLY, CDR2 FYNNEI. The ends were cut back, 3 bases at V and 0 bases at J, with 8 bases in the middle. This CDR3 is built from 14 residues. Here the CDR3 DNA reads TGTGCCAGCAGTGAGAGGCAGATGAACACTGAAGCTTTCTTT. Residues: CASSERQMNTEAFF.

Only one count was recorded for this clone. The genes are TRBV4-2 and TRBJ2-3; 8 bases fit TRBD2. Germline CDR1 and CDR2: LGHNA and YNFKEQ. The V gene end was trimmed by 1 base and the J gene end by 0 bases; junction bases not matched to a gene: 12. This CDR3 spans 19 amino acids. The CDR3 region is CASSQGGAAGGTSTDTQYF. Here the CDR3 DNA reads TGTGCCAGCAGCCAAGGGGGGGCTGCGGGGGGAACTAGCACAGATACGCAGTATTTT.

The CDR3 DNA follows: TGTGCCAGCAGCCCCGGGACAGAAAACACTGAAGCTTTCTTT. Translating gives CASSPGTENTEAFF. The rearrangement joins TRBV5-4 to TRBJ1-1; TRBD1 aligns across 7 bases. This CDR3 contains 14 residues. CDR1 and CDR2 from the germline V gene are SGHNT and YYREEE (reference sequence). Trimming at V came to 4 bases and at J to 2 bases, leaving 5 bases not matched to a gene.